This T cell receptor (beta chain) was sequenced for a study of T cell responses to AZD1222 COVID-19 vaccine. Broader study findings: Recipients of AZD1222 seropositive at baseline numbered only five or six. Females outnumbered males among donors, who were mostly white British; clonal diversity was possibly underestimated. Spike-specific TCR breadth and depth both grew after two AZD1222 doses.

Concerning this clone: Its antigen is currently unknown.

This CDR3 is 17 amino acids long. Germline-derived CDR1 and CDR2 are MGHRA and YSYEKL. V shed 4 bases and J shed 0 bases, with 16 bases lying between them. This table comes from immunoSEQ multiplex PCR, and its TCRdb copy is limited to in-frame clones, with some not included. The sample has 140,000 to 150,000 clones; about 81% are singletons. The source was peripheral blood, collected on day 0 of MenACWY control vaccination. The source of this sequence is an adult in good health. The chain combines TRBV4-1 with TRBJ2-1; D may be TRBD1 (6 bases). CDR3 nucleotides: TGCGCCAGCAGCCGAGAGGGACACCTAAACTCCTACAATGAGCAGTTCTTC. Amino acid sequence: CASSREGHLNSYNEQFF.